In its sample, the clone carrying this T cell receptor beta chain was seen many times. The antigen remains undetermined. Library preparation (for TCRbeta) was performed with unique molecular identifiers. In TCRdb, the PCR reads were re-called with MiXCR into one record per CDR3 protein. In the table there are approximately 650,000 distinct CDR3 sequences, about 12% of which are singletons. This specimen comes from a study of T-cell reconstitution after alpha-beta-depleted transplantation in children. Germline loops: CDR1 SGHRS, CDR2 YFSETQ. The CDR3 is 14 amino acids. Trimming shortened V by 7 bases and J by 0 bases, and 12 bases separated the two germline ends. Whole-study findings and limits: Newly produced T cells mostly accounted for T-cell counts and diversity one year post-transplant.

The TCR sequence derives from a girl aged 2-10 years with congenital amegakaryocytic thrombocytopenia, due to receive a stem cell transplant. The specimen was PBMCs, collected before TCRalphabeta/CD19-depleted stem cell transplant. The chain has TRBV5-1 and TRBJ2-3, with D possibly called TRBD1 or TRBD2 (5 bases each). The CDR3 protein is CASHLGPSTDTQYF. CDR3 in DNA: TGCGCCAGCCACTTGGGACCAAGCACAGATACGCAGTATTTT. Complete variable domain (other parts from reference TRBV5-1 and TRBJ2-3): KAGVTQTPRYLIKTRGQQVTLSCSPISGHRSVSWYQQTPGQGLQFLFEYFSETQRNKGNFPGRFSGRQFSNSRSEMNVSTLELGDSALYLCASHLGPSTDTQYFGPGTRLTVL.